Listed here are 10 T cell receptor beta chains from one sample, sequenced in a study of Graves' ophthalmopathy and Graves' hyperthyroidism. Amplification of TCR beta CDR3 regions used RNA transcripts. First-round RT-PCR employed HTBI primers, with a second-round multiplex PCR after it. TCRdb re-called the multiplex PCR reads through MiXCR, storing one row per CDR3 protein. The sample has over 450,000 distinct CDR3 sequences; roughly 14% are singletons. The sample comprised blood. The origin of the receptors is a woman aged 30 to 39 with Graves' ophthalmopathy.

This clonotype was counted many times. This chain uses TRBV30 with TRBJ1-1; possible D gene TRBD1, 5 bases. V dropped 0 bases and J dropped 10 bases, with 12 bases sitting between them. CDR3 length: 12 amino acids. Germline CDR1 and CDR2: GTSNPN and SVGIG (reference sequence). The CDR3 DNA reads as TGTGCCTGGAGTGTATCCGGGACGGGAGCTTTCTTT. Its protein product is CAWSVSGTGAFF.

This clonotype was recorded a few times. The V gene is TRBV6-2 or TRBV6-3, the J gene TRBJ1-1; maybe TRBD1 (5 bases). Trimming took off 4 bases at V and 7 bases at J, with 13 bases between the two ends. CDR1 MNHEY and CDR2 SVGEGT come from the germline V gene. The CDR3 contains 13 residues. The DNA of the CDR3 is TGTGCCAGCAGTTCTCGACAGACGATTGAAGCTTTCTTT. It specifies CASSSRQTIEAFF.

This clonotype was found many times. The chain employs TRBV6-1 and TRBJ1-1; TRBD1 is a possible D gene (6 bases). CDR1 and CDR2 (germline): MNHNS, SASEGT. The CDR3 runs to 13 residues. V was trimmed by 9 bases and J by 3 bases, leaving 14 bases between them. Written as DNA, the CDR3 is TGTGCCAGTAGAGTACAGGGCTACACTGAAGCTTTCTTT. Translated, it gives CASRVQGYTEAFF.

A few counts support this clonotype. The chain's CDR3 is CASSQEFRGPMSNQPQHF. CDR3 DNA: TGCGCCAGCAGCCAAGAGTTCCGGGGCCCAATGAGCAATCAGCCCCAGCATTTT. V is TRBV4-1 and J is TRBJ1-5; tentatively, D is TRBD1 (5 bases). The germline V gene encodes CDR1 MGHRA and CDR2 YSYEKL. V lost 0 bases and J 1 base, leaving 16 bases between the germline ends. This CDR3 is built from 18 residues.

This clonotype has more than one count but fewer than ten. The V gene is TRBV11-3, the J gene TRBJ2-2; no definite D call. The CDR3 runs 15 residues. With 3 bases removed from V and 2 bases from J, the gap between germline ends came to 10 bases. CDR1 is SGHNT and CDR2 is YENEEA in the germline V gene. The CDR3 coding sequence is TGTGCCAGCAGCTTCGTTTCTTTCAACACCGGGGAGCTGTTTTTT. Its protein product is CASSFVSFNTGELFF.

V is TRBV6-5 and J is TRBJ2-3, with TRBD2 matching over 9 bases. The V gene end was trimmed by 0 bases and the J gene end by 2 bases; junction bases not matched to a gene: 3. The CDR3 has 16 residues. Germline V gene lookup returns CDR1 MNHEY and CDR2 SVGAGI. DNA of the CDR3: TGTGCCAGCAGTTACTCGGCTAGCGGGGACACAGATACGCAGTATTTT. This codes for CASSYSASGDTDTQYF.

This clonotype was recorded at least ten times. V gene TRBV13 combines with J gene TRBJ2-7; TRBD1 aligns across 8 bases. Germline values: CDR1 PRHDT, CDR2 FYEKMQ (reference sequence). V lost 5 bases and J lost 3; bases outside the gene matches: 24. CDR3 length: 20 amino acids. CDR3 coding DNA: TGTGCCAGCAGCCGAGCCTGGACAGGGTTAGCCCTAGGGTTTGGCTACGAGCAGTACTTC. This encodes CASSRAWTGLALGFGYEQYF.

This clonotype was seen repeatedly, ten times or more. The CDR3 DNA reads as TGCGCCAGCAGCTTCGGAGGTCAGGGGGATGGAAACACCATATATTTT. Protein product: CASSFGGQGDGNTIYF. The chain employs TRBV5-1 and TRBJ1-3, with TRBD1 matching over 7 bases. The V segment lost 2 bases and the J segment 3 bases; nucleotides outside the gene matches: 8. This CDR3 is built from 16 residues. Per the germline V gene, CDR1 is SGHRS and CDR2 is YFSETQ.

Many counts were recorded for this clonotype. The chain couples TRBV2 to TRBJ2-7; the D is unclear. There are 11 residues in the CDR3. Germline V lookup: CDR1 SNHLY, CDR2 FYNNEI. The V gene lost 2 bases and the J gene lost 6 bases, with 5 bases spanning the gap. CDR3 DNA sequence: TGTGCCAGCAGTGAATTGGGCGAGCAGTACTTC. It translates to CASSELGEQYF.

V gene TRBV5-1 combines with J gene TRBJ1-1; 7 bases map to TRBD1. In germline, CDR1 is SGHRS, CDR2 YFSETQ. The CDR3 runs to 16 residues. The ends lost 4 bases at V and 1 base at J; junction bases unmatched: 10. This CDR3 reads CASSPQPTGQNTEAFF. The CDR3 region has the DNA TGCGCCAGCAGCCCCCAGCCGACAGGGCAGAACACTGAAGCTTTCTTT. The full variable domain, with the rest looked up from reference TRBV5-1 and TRBJ1-1, is KAGVTQTPRYLIKTRGQQVTLSCSPISGHRSVSWYQQTPGQGLQFLFEYFSETQRNKGNFPGRFSGRQFSNSRSEMNVSTLELGDSALYLCASSPQPTGQNTEAFFGQGTRLTVV.